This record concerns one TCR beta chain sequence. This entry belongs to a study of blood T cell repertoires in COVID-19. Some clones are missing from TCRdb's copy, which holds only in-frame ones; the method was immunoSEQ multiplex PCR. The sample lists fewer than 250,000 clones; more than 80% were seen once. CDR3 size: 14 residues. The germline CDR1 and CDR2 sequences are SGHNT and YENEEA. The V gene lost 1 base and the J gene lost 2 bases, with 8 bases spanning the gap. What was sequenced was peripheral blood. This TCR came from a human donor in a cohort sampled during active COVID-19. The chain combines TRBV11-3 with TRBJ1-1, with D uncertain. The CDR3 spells CASSLGRQNTEAFF. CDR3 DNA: TGTGCCAGCAGCTTAGGCAGGCAAAACACTGAAGCTTTCTTT. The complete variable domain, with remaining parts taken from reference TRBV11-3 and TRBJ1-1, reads EAGVVQSPRYKIIEKKQPVAFWCNPISGHNTLYWYLQNLGQGPELLIRYENEEAVDDSQLPKDRFSAERLKGVDSTLKIQPAELGDSAVYLCASSLGRQNTEAFFGQGTRLTVV.